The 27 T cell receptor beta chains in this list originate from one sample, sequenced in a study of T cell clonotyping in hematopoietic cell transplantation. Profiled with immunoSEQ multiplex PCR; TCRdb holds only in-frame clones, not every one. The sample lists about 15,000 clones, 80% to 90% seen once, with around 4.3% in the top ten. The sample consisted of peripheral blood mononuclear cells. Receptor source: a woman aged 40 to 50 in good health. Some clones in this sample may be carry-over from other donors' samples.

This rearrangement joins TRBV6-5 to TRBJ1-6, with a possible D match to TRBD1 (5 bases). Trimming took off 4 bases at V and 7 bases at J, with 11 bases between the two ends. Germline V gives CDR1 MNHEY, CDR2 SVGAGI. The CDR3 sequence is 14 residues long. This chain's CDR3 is CASSLSRENSPLHF. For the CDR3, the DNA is TGTGCCAGCAGTTTATCCAGGGAGAATTCACCCCTCCACTTT.

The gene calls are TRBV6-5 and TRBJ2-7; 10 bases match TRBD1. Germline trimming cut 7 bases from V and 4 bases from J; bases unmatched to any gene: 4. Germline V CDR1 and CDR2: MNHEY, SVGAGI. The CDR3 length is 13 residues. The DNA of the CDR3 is TGTGCCAGCACCCGGGACAGGGGTTACGAGCAGTACTTC. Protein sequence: CASTRDRGYEQYF.

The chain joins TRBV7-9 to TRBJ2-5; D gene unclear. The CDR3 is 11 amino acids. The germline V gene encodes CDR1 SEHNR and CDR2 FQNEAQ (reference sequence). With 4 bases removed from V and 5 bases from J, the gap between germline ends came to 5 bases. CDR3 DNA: TGTGCCAGCAGCTATTTGGAGACCCAGTACTTC. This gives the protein CASSYLETQYF. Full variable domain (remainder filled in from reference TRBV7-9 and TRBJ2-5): DTGVSQNPRHKITKRGQNVTFRCDPISEHNRLYWYRQTLGQGPEFLTYFQNEAQLEKSRLLSDRFSAERPKGSFSTLEIQRTEQGDSAMYLCASSYLETQYFGPGTRLLVL.

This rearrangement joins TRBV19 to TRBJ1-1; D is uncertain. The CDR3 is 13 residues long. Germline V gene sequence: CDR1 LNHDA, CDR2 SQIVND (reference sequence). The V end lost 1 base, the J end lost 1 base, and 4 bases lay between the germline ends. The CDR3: CASSIGSNTEAFF. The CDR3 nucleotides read TGTGCCAGTAGTATAGGATCGAACACTGAAGCTTTCTTT.

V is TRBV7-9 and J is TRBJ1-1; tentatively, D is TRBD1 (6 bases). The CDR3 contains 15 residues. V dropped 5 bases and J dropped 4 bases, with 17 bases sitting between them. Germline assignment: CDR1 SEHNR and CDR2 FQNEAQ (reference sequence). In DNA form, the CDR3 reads TGTGCCAGCAGCACCTCAGGGGCCGCGGGCACTGAAGCTTTCTTT. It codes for CASSTSGAAGTEAFF.

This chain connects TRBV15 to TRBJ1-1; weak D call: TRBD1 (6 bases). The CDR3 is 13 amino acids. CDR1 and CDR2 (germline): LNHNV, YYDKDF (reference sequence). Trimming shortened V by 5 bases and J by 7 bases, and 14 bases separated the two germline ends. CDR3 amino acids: CATSSDRSGEAFF. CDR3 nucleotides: TGTGCCACCAGCTCAGACAGGTCCGGTGAAGCTTTCTTT.

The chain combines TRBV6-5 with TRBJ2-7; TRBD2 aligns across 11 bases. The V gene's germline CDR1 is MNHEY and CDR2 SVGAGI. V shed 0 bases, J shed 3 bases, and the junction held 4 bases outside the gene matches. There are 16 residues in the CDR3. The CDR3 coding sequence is TGTGCCAGCAGTTACTCTCGGACTAGCGGGTTCTACGAGCAGTACTTC. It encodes CASSYSRTSGFYEQYF.

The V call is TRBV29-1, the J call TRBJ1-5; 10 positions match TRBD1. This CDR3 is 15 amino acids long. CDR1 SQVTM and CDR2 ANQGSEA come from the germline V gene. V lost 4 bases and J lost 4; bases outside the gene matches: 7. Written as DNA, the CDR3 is TGCAGCGTTGCGACAGGGGGCAATGGGAATCAGCCCCAGCATTTT. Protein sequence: CSVATGGNGNQPQHF. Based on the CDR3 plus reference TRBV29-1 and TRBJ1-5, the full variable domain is SAVISQKPSRDICQRGTSLTIQCQVDSQVTMMFWYRQQPGQSLTLIATANQGSEATYESGFVIDKFPISRPNLTFSTLTVSNMSPEDSSIYLCSVATGGNGNQPQHFGDGTRLSIL.

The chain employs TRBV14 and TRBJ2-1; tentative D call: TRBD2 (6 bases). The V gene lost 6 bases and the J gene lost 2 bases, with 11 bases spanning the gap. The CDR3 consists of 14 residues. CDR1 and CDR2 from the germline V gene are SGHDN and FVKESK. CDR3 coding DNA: TGTGCCAGCAGAACGAGCGGGCCCTACAATGAGCAGTTCTTC. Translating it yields CASRTSGPYNEQFF.

The CDR3 region is CAIRKAGGRTEAFF. The CDR3 DNA sequence: TGTGCCATCAGGAAGGCAGGGGGAAGAACTGAAGCTTTCTTT. J is TRBJ1-1 and V is TRBV10-3; 7 nucleotides line up with TRBD1. Germline lookup yields CDR1 ENHRY and CDR2 SYGVKD. V lost 6 bases, J lost 5 bases, and 9 bases stayed unmatched. CDR3 length: 14 amino acids.

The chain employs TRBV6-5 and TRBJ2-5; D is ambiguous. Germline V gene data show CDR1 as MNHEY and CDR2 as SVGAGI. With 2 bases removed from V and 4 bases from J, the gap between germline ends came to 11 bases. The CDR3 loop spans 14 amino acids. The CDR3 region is CASSYLRLLETQYF. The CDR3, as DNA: TGTGCCAGCAGTTACCTCCGGCTCTTAGAGACCCAGTACTTC.

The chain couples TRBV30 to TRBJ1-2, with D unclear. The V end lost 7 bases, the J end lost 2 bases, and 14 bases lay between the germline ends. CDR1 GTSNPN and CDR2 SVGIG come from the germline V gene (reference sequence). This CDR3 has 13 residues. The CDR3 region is CASTSKINYGYTF. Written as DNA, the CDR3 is TGTGCCTCCACCAGCAAAATAAACTATGGCTACACCTTC.

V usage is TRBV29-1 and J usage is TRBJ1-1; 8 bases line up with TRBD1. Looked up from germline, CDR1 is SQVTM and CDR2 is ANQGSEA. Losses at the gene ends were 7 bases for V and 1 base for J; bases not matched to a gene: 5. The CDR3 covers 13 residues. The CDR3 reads CSADRGENTEAFF. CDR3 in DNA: TGCAGCGCCGACAGGGGAGAGAACACTGAAGCTTTCTTT.

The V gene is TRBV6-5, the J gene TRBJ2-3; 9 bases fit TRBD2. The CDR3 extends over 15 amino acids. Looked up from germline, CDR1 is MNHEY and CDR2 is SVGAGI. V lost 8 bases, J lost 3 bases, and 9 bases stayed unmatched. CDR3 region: CASHEREAGTDTQYF. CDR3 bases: TGTGCCAGCCATGAGCGGGAGGCTGGAACAGATACGCAGTATTTT.

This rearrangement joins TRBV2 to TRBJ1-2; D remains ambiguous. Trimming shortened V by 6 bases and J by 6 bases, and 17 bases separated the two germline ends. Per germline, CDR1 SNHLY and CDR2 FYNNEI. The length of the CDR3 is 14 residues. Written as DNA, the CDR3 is TGTGCCAGCAGACCGGGAACGTTTATGGATGGCTACACCTTC. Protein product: CASRPGTFMDGYTF.

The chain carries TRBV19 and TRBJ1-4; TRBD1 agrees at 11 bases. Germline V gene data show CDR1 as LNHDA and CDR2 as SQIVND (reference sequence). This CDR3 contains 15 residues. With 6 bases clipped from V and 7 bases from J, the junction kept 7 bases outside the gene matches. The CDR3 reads CASRRQGTGGEKLFF. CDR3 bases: TGTGCCAGTAGGCGGCAAGGGACAGGGGGTGAAAAACTGTTTTTT. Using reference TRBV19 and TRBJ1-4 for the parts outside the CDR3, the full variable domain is DGGITQSPKYLFRKEGQNVTLSCEQNLNHDAMYWYRQDPGQGLRLIYYSQIVNDFQKGDIAEGYSVSREKKESFPLTVTSAQKNPTAFYLCASRRQGTGGEKLFFGSGTQLSVL.

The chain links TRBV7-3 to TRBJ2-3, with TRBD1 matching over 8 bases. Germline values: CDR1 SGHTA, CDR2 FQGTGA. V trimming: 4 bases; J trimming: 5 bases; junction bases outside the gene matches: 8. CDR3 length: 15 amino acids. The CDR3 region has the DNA TGTGCCAGCAGCTCCCTCGGACAGGGTGAAGATACGCAGTATTTT. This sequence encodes CASSSLGQGEDTQYF. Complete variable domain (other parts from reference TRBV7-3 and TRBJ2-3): GAGVSQTPSNKVTEKGKYVELRCDPISGHTALYWYRQSLGQGPEFLIYFQGTGAADDSGLPNDRFFAVRPEGSVSTLKIQRTERGDSAVYLCASSSLGQGEDTQYFGPGTRLTVL.

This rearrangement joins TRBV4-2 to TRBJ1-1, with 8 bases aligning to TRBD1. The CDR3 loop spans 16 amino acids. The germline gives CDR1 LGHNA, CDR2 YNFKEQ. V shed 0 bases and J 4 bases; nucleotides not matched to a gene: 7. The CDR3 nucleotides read TGTGCCAGCAGCCAAGATCCGGGACAGGCGGTCACTGAAGCTTTCTTT. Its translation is CASSQDPGQAVTEAFF.

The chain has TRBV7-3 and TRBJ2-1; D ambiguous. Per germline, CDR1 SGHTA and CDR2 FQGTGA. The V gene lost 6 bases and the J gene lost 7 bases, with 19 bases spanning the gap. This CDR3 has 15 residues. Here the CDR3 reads CASSPAVVGFNEQFF. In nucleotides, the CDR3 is TGTGCCAGCAGTCCTGCCGTGGTAGGGTTTAATGAGCAGTTCTTC.

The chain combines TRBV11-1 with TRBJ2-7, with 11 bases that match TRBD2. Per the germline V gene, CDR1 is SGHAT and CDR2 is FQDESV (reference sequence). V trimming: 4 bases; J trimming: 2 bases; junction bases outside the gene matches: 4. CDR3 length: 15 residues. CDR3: CASSSGTSGTYEQYF. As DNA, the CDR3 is TGTGCCAGCAGCTCCGGGACTAGCGGAACCTACGAGCAGTACTTC.

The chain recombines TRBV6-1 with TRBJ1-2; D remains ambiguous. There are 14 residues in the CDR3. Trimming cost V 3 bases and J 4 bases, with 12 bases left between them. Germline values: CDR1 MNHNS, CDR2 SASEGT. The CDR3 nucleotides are TGTGCCAGCAGTGAGCAGGACGGTCCCTATGGCTACACCTTC. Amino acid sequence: CASSEQDGPYGYTF.

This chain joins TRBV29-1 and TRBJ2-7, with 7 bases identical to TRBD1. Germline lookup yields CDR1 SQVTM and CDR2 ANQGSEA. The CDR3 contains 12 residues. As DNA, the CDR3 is TGCGCAGCGTCGGGGACAGCTGAAGAGCAGTACTTC. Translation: CAASGTAEEQYF.

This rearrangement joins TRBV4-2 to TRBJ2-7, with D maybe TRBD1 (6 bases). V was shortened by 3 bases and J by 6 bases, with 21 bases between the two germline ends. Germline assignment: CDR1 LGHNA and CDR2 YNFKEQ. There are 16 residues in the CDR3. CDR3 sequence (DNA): TGTGCCAGCAGCCAGGGCCTCGCGGCAGGGGTGAGCGAGCAGTACTTC. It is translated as CASSQGLAAGVSEQYF.

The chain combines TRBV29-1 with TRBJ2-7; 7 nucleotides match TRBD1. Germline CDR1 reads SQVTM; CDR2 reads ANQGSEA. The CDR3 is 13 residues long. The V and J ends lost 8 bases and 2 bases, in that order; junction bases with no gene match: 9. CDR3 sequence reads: CSPPPDRAYEQYF. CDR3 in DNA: TGCAGCCCGCCGCCCGACAGGGCCTACGAGCAGTACTTC.

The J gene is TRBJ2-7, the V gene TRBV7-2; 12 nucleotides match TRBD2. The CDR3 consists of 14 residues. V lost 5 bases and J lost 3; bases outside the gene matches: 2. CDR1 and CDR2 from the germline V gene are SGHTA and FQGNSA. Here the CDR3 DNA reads TGTGCCAGCAGCCCTAGCGGGAGGGTCTACGAGCAGTACTTC. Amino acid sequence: CASSPSGRVYEQYF.

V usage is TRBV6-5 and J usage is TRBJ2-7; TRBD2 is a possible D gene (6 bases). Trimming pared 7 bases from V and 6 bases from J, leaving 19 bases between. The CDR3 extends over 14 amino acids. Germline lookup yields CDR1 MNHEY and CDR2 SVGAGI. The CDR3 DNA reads TGTGCCAGCACCGCGCGGGCGGGATTGGGCGAGCAGTACTTC. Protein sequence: CASTARAGLGEQYF.

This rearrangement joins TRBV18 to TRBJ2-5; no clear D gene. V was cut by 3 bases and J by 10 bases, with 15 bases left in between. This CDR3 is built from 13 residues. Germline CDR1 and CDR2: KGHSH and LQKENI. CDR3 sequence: CASSPLQEEDQYF. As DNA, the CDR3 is TGTGCCAGCTCACCTCTGCAGGAAGAGGACCAGTACTTC.